This T cell receptor (beta chain) is drawn from a study of T cell changes during pregnancy in multiple sclerosis. The protocol was immunoSEQ multiplex PCR, while the TCRdb copy is restricted to in-frame clones and leaves out a portion. This sample has about 38,000 clones, with 91% found just once. The ends lost 2 bases at V and 1 base at J; junction bases unmatched: 9. CDR3 length: 17 amino acids. CDR1 is PRHDT, CDR2 FYEKMQ, per germline (reference sequence). The source is a female donor with multiple sclerosis, enrolled in a pregnancy study. The material was CD8+ T cells from peripheral blood mononuclear cells, obtained after pregnancy. The V gene is TRBV13, the J gene TRBJ1-1; 8 bases map to TRBD1. CDR3 amino acids: CASSLRSGGGKNTEAFF. The DNA of the CDR3 is TGTGCCAGCAGCTTAAGGTCAGGGGGCGGGAAGAACACTGAAGCTTTCTTT.